The source of this TCR beta chain is a study of blood T cell repertoires in COVID-19. Generated by immunoSEQ multiplex PCR, the TCRdb table keeps only in-frame clones and is missing some. This table holds hundreds of thousands of clones, 70% to 90% found once. This clonotype was sampled from a man between 45 and 60 years old with active or convalescent COVID-19. Sequenced material: peripheral blood.

This chain's CDR3 is CASRPGTNEKLFF. In nucleotides, the CDR3 is TGTGCCAGCCGGCCGGGGACTAATGAAAAACTGTTTTTT. The J gene is TRBJ1-4, the V gene TRBV28; D is unclear. Germline V gene sequence: CDR1 MDHEN, CDR2 SYDVKM. The V end was cut by 8 bases, the J end by 2 bases, with 9 bases between. The CDR3 totals 13 residues.